The 30 T cell receptor beta chains in this list originate from one sample, sequenced in a study of T cell responses to AZD1222 COVID-19 vaccine. Sequenced by immunoSEQ multiplex PCR; TCRdb stores in-frame clones only, minus some. The sample yields some 130,000 clones, around 90% seen once. The source material was peripheral blood, sampled 28 days after the second AZD1222 dose. Receptor source: an adult who received the AZD1222 COVID-19 vaccine.

This chain uses TRBV5-6 with TRBJ2-5; the match to TRBD1 covers 12 bases. The CDR3 length is 17 residues. Germline lookup yields CDR1 SGHDT and CDR2 YYEEEE. The V segment lost 0 bases and the J segment 1 base; nucleotides outside the gene matches: 4. Here the CDR3 reads CASSLGDRGRAQETQYF. The CDR3 region has the DNA TGTGCCAGCAGCTTGGGGGACAGGGGGCGCGCCCAAGAGACCCAGTACTTC.

The chain employs TRBV6-5 and TRBJ1-3; D is ambiguous. CDR1 and CDR2 from the germline V gene are MNHEY and SVGAGI. Trimming removed 5 bases from V and 1 base from J, with 9 bases in between. The CDR3 runs to 14 residues. The CDR3 bases are TGTGCCAGCAGTCCCCTAGGATCTGGAAACACCATATATTTT. This gives the protein CASSPLGSGNTIYF.

The rearrangement uses TRBV2 and TRBJ2-7; D is unclear. From germline, CDR1 is SNHLY and CDR2 FYNNEI. V dropped 4 bases and J dropped 4 bases, with 17 bases sitting between them. The CDR3 is 15 amino acids. CDR3 region: CASSVEGDSLYEQYF. The CDR3 DNA reads as TGTGCCAGCAGTGTCGAAGGAGACTCCCTATACGAGCAGTACTTC. The variable domain in full, completed from reference TRBV2 and TRBJ2-7, reads EPEVTQTPSHQVTQMGQEVILRCVPISNHLYFYWYRQILGQKVEFLVSFYNNEISEKSEIFDDQFSVERPDGSNFTLKIRSTKLEDSAMYFCASSVEGDSLYEQYFGPGTRLTVT.

This chain links TRBV29-1 with TRBJ2-7, with TRBD2 identical over 9 bases. This CDR3 is 17 amino acids long. CDR1 and CDR2 (germline): SQVTM, ANQGSEA. The V and J ends lost 4 bases and 6 bases, in that order; junction bases with no gene match: 19. CDR3 in DNA: TGCAGCGTTGGGGCGGTAGCGGGAGCCGGTAGGATGGGCGAGCAGTACTTC. Protein sequence: CSVGAVAGAGRMGEQYF.

The rearrangement joins TRBV18 to TRBJ1-5; the D is unclear. Trimming pared 2 bases from V and 5 bases from J, leaving 7 bases between. Germline-derived CDR1 and CDR2 are KGHSH and LQKENI. The CDR3 has 13 amino acids. CDR3 coding DNA: TGTGCCAGCTCACCAGGTACAGATCAGCCCCAGCATTTT. Translated: CASSPGTDQPQHF.

J is TRBJ2-2 and V is TRBV27; 11 positions agree with TRBD1. There are 16 residues in the CDR3. Looked up from germline, CDR1 is MNHEY and CDR2 is SMNVEV (reference sequence). After removal of 1 base from V and 8 bases from J, the junction contained 6 bases not matched to a gene. The CDR3 sequence is CASSLWGQGEIGELFF. The CDR3 nucleotides are TGTGCCAGCAGTTTATGGGGACAGGGGGAGATTGGGGAGCTGTTTTTT.

This clone was seen a single time. The rearrangement uses TRBV6-6 and TRBJ2-1; the match to TRBD1 covers 7 bases. After removal of 5 bases from V and 7 bases from J, the junction contained 11 bases not matched to a gene. The CDR3 extends over 15 amino acids. Germline assignment: CDR1 MNHNY and CDR2 SVGAGI (reference sequence). The CDR3 is CASSPTGTLLNEQFF. The CDR3 DNA reads as TGTGCCAGCAGTCCGACAGGGACACTTTTGAATGAGCAGTTCTTC.

The chain links TRBV7-2 to TRBJ2-7; 7 nucleotides agree with TRBD2. From germline, CDR1 is SGHTA and CDR2 FQGNSA. J was trimmed by 6 bases and V by 1 base; bases with no gene match: 9. This CDR3 spans 15 amino acids. The CDR3 here is CASSLEGLPWAEQYF. The CDR3 nucleotides are TGTGCCAGCAGCTTAGAGGGACTACCTTGGGCCGAGCAGTACTTC.

For the CDR3, the DNA is TGTGCCAGCAGCTTGGGGGCCAGGGAAGACGAGACCCAGTACTTC. Residues: CASSLGAREDETQYF. This rearrangement joins TRBV5-8 to TRBJ2-5, with a possible D match to TRBD1 (5 bases). The germline V gene encodes CDR1 SGHTS and CDR2 YDEGEE. The CDR3 has 15 amino acids. The V gene lost 0 bases and the J gene lost 5 bases, with 14 bases spanning the gap.

This chain connects TRBV3-1 (or the pseudogene TRBV3-2) to TRBJ2-1; 8 bases are shared with TRBD2. The length of the CDR3 is 15 residues. V lost 4 bases and J lost 4; bases outside the gene matches: 6. In germline, CDR1 is LGHDT, CDR2 YNNKEL (reference sequence). In DNA, the CDR3 is TGTGCCAGCAGCCGACTAGCGAGATTGTACAATGAGCAGTTCTTC. Its translation is CASSRLARLYNEQFF.

The genes are TRBV4-2 and TRBJ2-2; 8 bases match TRBD2. Germline CDR1 LGHNA, CDR2 YNFKEQ. The trim removed 4 bases at V and 7 bases at J, leaving 8 bases unmatched. This CDR3 contains 15 residues. The DNA for the CDR3 is TGTGCCAGCAGCCCTTTTAGCGGGGAGGGCGGGGAGCTGTTTTTT. It specifies CASSPFSGEGGELFF.

This clone was found a few times. The CDR3 here is CASTDPGNYEQYF. CDR3 bases: TGTGCCAGCACCGACCCCGGAAATTACGAGCAGTACTTC. The chain joins TRBV27 to TRBJ2-7; D gene ambiguous. Germline lookup yields CDR1 MNHEY and CDR2 SMNVEV (reference sequence). V was clipped by 7 bases and J by 4 bases, with 14 bases between them. The CDR3 is 13 amino acids.

The chain links TRBV12-3 or TRBV12-4 to TRBJ1-2; 8 nucleotides align to TRBD1. Trimming at V came to 8 bases and at J to 5 bases, leaving 1 base not matched to a gene. CDR3 length: 11 residues. The CDR3 sequence: CASGTGYGYTF. The DNA of the CDR3 is TGTGCCAGCGGGACAGGTTATGGCTACACCTTC.

The chain links TRBV11-3 to TRBJ2-6; either TRBD1 or TRBD2 may fit D (5 bases each). Germline V gene sequence: CDR1 SGHNT, CDR2 YENEEA. Trimming shortened V by 0 bases and J by 0 bases, and 6 bases separated the two germline ends. The CDR3 consists of 16 residues. In DNA, the CDR3 is TGTGCCAGCAGCTTAGAGGGGACCTCTGGGGCCAACGTCCTGACTTTC. It encodes CASSLEGTSGANVLTF.

The chain joins TRBV5-1 to TRBJ2-2; D gene uncertain. The CDR3 totals 12 residues. Germline-derived CDR1 and CDR2 are SGHRS and YFSETQ. Trimming took 1 base from V and 6 from J, leaving 4 bases between them. This chain's CDR3 is CASSLNAGELFF. DNA for the CDR3: TGCGCCAGCAGCTTGAATGCCGGGGAGCTGTTTTTT.

The rearrangement uses TRBV11-1 and TRBJ2-2, with D uncertain. With 1 base removed from V and 6 bases from J, the gap between germline ends came to 6 bases. The CDR3 spans 13 residues. The germline V gene encodes CDR1 SGHAT and CDR2 FQDESV (reference sequence). The chain's CDR3 is CASSLDYAGELFF. Here the CDR3 DNA reads TGTGCCAGCAGCTTAGATTATGCCGGGGAGCTGTTTTTT. The complete variable domain, with remaining parts taken from reference TRBV11-1 and TRBJ2-2, reads EAEVAQSPRYKITEKSQAVAFWCDPISGHATLYWYRQILGQGPELLVQFQDESVVDDSQLPKDRFSAERLKGVDSTLKIQPAELGDSAMYLCASSLDYAGELFFGEGSRLTVL.

The chain has TRBV29-1 and TRBJ2-1; maybe TRBD1 (5 bases). V lost 5 bases to trimming and J lost 5 bases, with 10 bases between them. Germline values: CDR1 SQVTM, CDR2 ANQGSEA. CDR3 length equals 12 residues. The CDR3 DNA reads as TGCAGCGTTATTGGCAGGGACAATGAGCAGTTCTTC. This sequence encodes CSVIGRDNEQFF.

The CDR3, as DNA: TGTGCCAGCACCCCCGGGGGGGGCCGATCCTACAATGAGCAGTTCTTC. Protein: CASTPGGGRSYNEQFF. This chain uses TRBV3-1 (or the pseudogene TRBV3-2) with TRBJ2-1; 8 nucleotides match TRBD2. With V trimmed by 7 bases and J by 1 base, 9 bases remained unmatched. The CDR3 consists of 16 residues. The germline gives CDR1 LGHDT, CDR2 YNNKEL (reference sequence).

This clone has just one count. The J gene is TRBJ1-4, the V gene TRBV12-3 or TRBV12-4, with D hard to call. The V and J ends lost 10 bases and 0 bases respectively, with 9 bases between them. CDR3 length equals 13 residues. The CDR3 nucleotides are TGTGCCATCTCACTTGCAACTAATGAAAAACTGTTTTTT. Residues: CAISLATNEKLFF.

This sequence joins TRBV4-1 and TRBJ1-4; 12 bases line up with TRBD1. Germline V gene data show CDR1 as MGHRA and CDR2 as YSYEKL. V was clipped by 1 base and J by 7 bases; unmatched bases: 1. This CDR3 spans 15 amino acids. For the CDR3, the DNA is TGCGCCAGCAGCCAAGTGGGACAGGGGGCTGAAAAACTGTTTTTT. Translated: CASSQVGQGAEKLFF.

The chain carries TRBV4-2 and TRBJ2-7, with 7 bases aligning to TRBD1. The germline V gene has CDR1 LGHNA and CDR2 YNFKEQ. Germline trimming cut 1 base from V and 1 base from J; bases unmatched to any gene: 1. The CDR3 loop spans 14 amino acids. Here the CDR3 reads CASSQGGQSYEQYF. CDR3 nucleotides: TGTGCCAGCAGCCAAGGGGGACAGTCCTACGAGCAGTACTTC.

This chain joins TRBV5-4 and TRBJ1-1, with unresolved D. Deletions cut 1 base from V and 0 bases from J, with 10 bases between. Germline V gene lookup returns CDR1 SGHNT and CDR2 YYREEE (reference sequence). This CDR3 spans 15 amino acids. This CDR3 reads CASSLSQSLNTEAFF. CDR3 coding DNA: TGTGCCAGCAGCTTGTCGCAGTCACTGAACACTGAAGCTTTCTTT.

This sequence joins TRBV11-3 and TRBJ2-5; TRBD2 matches 12 bases. The ends lost 0 bases at V and 2 bases at J; junction bases unmatched: 10. The germline gives CDR1 SGHNT, CDR2 YENEEA. This CDR3 has 19 residues. CDR3 loop: CASSLEFLAGGQEQETQYF. CDR3 nucleotide sequence: TGTGCCAGCAGCTTAGAATTCCTAGCGGGGGGGCAGGAACAAGAGACCCAGTACTTC.

The chain couples TRBV5-1 to TRBJ2-5, with a possible D match to TRBD1 (6 bases). The CDR3 contains 13 residues. The V and J ends lost 7 bases and 5 bases respectively, with 15 bases between them. CDR1 is SGHRS, CDR2 YFSETQ, per germline. CDR3: CASWDTLGETQYF. Here the CDR3 DNA reads TGCGCCAGCTGGGACACCCTGGGGGAGACCCAGTACTTC.

This clone showed up just once. The V call is TRBV12-5, the J call TRBJ2-5; 14 bases map to TRBD2. The V gene's germline CDR1 is LGHNT and CDR2 FRNRAP. CDR3 length equals 17 residues. Trimming at V came to 4 bases and at J to 5 bases, leaving 9 bases not matched to a gene. The CDR3 DNA is TGTGCTAGTGGTTCGGGGAGACTAGCGGGGGGGCTGGAGACCCAGTACTTC. It codes for CASGSGRLAGGLETQYF.

This clone was picked up one time. The chain links TRBV29-1 to TRBJ2-2, with D perhaps matching TRBD1 (6 bases). V was pared by 6 bases and J by 5 bases, with 10 bases between. CDR1 is SQVTM and CDR2 is ANQGSEA in the germline V gene. This CDR3 is 12 amino acids long. The chain's CDR3 is CSVRTDTGELFF. CDR3 nucleotide sequence: TGCAGCGTGCGGACAGATACCGGGGAGCTGTTTTTT.

A single count supports this clone. CDR3: CAWSGIPRDTSDQETQYF. DNA of the CDR3: TGTGCCTGGAGTGGAATCCCCCGGGACACCTCAGACCAAGAGACCCAGTACTTC. The genes are TRBV30 and TRBJ2-5, with TRBD1 as a possible D gene (6 bases). The V and J ends lost 1 base and 0 bases respectively, with 21 bases between them. Germline assignment: CDR1 GTSNPN and CDR2 SVGIG (reference sequence). The CDR3 runs 18 residues. Based on the CDR3 plus reference TRBV30 and TRBJ2-5, the full variable domain is SQTIHQWPATLVQPVGSPLSLECTVEGTSNPNLYWYRQAAGRGLQLLFYSVGIGQISSEVPQNLSASRPQDRQFILSSKKLLLSDSGFYLCAWSGIPRDTSDQETQYFGPGTRLLVL.

The table lists this clone with a count of one. The rearrangement uses TRBV5-1 and TRBJ2-2; D is uncertain. The CDR3 contains 15 residues. Per the germline V gene, CDR1 is SGHRS and CDR2 is YFSETQ. Trimming took off 3 bases at V and 7 bases at J, with 16 bases between the two ends. The DNA for the CDR3 is TGCGCCAGCAGCTCCGGACCCTGGGTAGGCGGGGAGCTGTTTTTT. Translating gives CASSSGPWVGGELFF.

This chain joins TRBV21-1 and TRBJ1-2. TRBV21-1 is annotated as a pseudogene. CDR3 length equals 13 residues. CDR3: CASGGGFAYVYTF. DNA for the CDR3: TGTGCCAGCGGTGGAGGCTTCGCGTATGTCTACACCTTC.

The chain uses TRBV7-9 and TRBJ1-2, with TRBD1 matching over 8 bases. V was clipped by 1 base and J by 10 bases; unmatched bases: 2. The CDR3 sequence is 12 residues long. The germline gives CDR1 SEHNR, CDR2 FQNEAQ (reference sequence). The CDR3 spells CASSLGGQVYTF. The CDR3 region has the DNA TGTGCCAGCAGCTTAGGGGGACAGGTCTACACCTTC.